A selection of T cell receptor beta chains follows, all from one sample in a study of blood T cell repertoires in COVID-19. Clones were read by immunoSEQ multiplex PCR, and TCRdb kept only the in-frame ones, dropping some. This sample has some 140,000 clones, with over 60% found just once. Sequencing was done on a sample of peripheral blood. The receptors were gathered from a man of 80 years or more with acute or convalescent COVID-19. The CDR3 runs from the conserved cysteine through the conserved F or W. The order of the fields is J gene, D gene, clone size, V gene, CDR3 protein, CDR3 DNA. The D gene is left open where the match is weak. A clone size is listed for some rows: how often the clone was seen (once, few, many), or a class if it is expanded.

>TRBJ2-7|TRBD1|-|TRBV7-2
CASTMDRGREQYF
TGTGCCAGCACCATGGACAGGGGGCGCGAGCAGTACTTC
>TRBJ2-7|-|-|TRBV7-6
CASSLDQGFSYEQYF
TGTGCCAGCAGCTTAGACCAGGGGTTCTCCTACGAGCAGTACTTC
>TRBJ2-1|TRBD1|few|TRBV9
CASSVGQGFYNEQFF
TGTGCCAGCAGCGTAGGACAGGGCTTCTACAATGAGCAGTTCTTC
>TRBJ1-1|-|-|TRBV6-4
CASSAAQGTEAFF
TGTGCCAGCAGCGCCGCACAGGGAACTGAAGCTTTCTTT
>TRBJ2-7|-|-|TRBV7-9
CASSSPRGSISYEQYF
TGTGCCAGCAGCTCCCCCCGAGGGAGTATTTCCTACGAGCAGTACTTC
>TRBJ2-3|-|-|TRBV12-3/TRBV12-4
CASSGAGTDTQYF
TGTGCCAGCAGTGGGGCGGGCACAGATACGCAGTATTTT
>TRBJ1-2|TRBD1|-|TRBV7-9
CASADRAGGYTF
TGTGCCAGCGCGGACAGGGCTGGCGGCTACACCTTC
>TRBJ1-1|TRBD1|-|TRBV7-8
CASSLDGTDTEAFF
TGTGCCAGCAGTCTAGACGGGACAGACACTGAAGCTTTCTTT
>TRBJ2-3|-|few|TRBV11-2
CASSLVGSDTQYF
TGTGCCAGCAGCTTAGTGGGCTCAGATACGCAGTATTTT
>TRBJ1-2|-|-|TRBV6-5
CASSPSWQAYGYTF
TGTGCCAGCAGTCCCTCATGGCAGGCTTATGGCTACACCTTC
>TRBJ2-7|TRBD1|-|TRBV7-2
CASSLEGTGLYEQYF
TGTGCCAGCAGCTTAGAGGGGACAGGGCTGTACGAGCAGTACTTC
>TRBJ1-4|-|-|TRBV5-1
CASSLDTNEKLFF
TGCGCCAGCAGCTTGGACACCAATGAAAAACTGTTTTTT
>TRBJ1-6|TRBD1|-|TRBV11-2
CASSSDRGYSPLHF
TGTGCCAGCAGCTCGGACAGGGGGTATTCACCCCTCCACTTT
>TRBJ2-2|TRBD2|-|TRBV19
CASSGRLAGTGELFF
TGTGCCAGTAGCGGGCGACTAGCGGGTACCGGGGAGCTGTTTTTT
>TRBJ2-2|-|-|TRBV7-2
CASSLVLGGAGELFF
TGTGCCAGCAGCTTAGTTTTAGGGGGGGCCGGGGAGCTGTTTTTT
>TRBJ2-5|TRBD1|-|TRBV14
CASSQGAGQGWETQYF
TGTGCCAGCAGCCAAGGCGCGGGACAGGGTTGGGAGACCCAGTACTTC
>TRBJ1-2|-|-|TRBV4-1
CASSQGEGQSNYGYTF
TGCGCCAGCAGCCAAGGGGAGGGGCAATCAAACTATGGCTACACCTTC
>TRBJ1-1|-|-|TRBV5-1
CASSSAPAGLTGNTEAFF
TGCGCCAGCAGCTCCGCCCCGGCAGGGCTAACCGGGAACACTGAAGCTTTCTTT
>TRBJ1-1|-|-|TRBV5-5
CASSLLQVWTEAFF
TGTGCCAGCAGCTTACTACAGGTCTGGACTGAAGCTTTCTTT
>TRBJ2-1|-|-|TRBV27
CASRSQGSYNEQFF
TGTGCCAGCAGATCACAGGGTTCTTACAATGAGCAGTTCTTC
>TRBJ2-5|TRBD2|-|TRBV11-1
CASSISGVETQYF
TGTGCCAGCAGCATTAGCGGGGTTGAGACCCAGTACTTC
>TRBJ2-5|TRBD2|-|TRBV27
CASSPTSSGPRGGETQYF
TGTGCCAGCAGCCCAACCAGCTCCGGCCCCCGGGGGGGAGAGACCCAGTACTTC